Below, 5 T cell receptor beta chains from the same sample are listed, as sequenced in a study of blood T cell repertoires in COVID-19. TCRdb's table, derived via immunoSEQ multiplex PCR, lists solely in-frame clones and lacks some. The profile shows more than 100,000 clones, roughly 90% of them singletons. The sequencing input was peripheral blood. The receptors were sampled from a human donor in a cohort sampled during active COVID-19.

This clone was counted a single time. V usage is TRBV5-4 and J usage is TRBJ2-1, with D hard to call. Germline V gene data show CDR1 as SGHNT and CDR2 as YYREEE (reference sequence). This CDR3 region has 14 residues. With 2 bases removed from V and 7 bases from J, the gap between germline ends came to 13 bases. The CDR3 DNA reads TGTGCCAGCAGCTTCTCACAGAACCTGAATGAGCAGTTCTTC. Translation gives CASSFSQNLNEQFF.

This chain links TRBV3-1 (or the pseudogene TRBV3-2) with TRBJ2-3; 8 positions match TRBD2. V shed 4 bases and J 3 bases; nucleotides not matched to a gene: 15. There are 18 residues in the CDR3. Germline-derived CDR1 and CDR2 are LGHDT and YNNKEL (reference sequence). As DNA, the CDR3 is TGTGCCAGCAGCCCTCGAGGGAGCGGGAGACGGGTTACAGATACGCAGTATTTT. Amino acids: CASSPRGSGRRVTDTQYF.

V gene TRBV5-1 combines with J gene TRBJ2-7; a possible D gene is TRBD2 (6 bases). The CDR3 loop spans 13 amino acids. V lost 2 bases and J lost 3, with 9 bases in between. CDR1 SGHRS and CDR2 YFSETQ come from the germline V gene. The CDR3: CASSFGTYYEQYF. CDR3 in DNA: TGCGCCAGCAGCTTCGGGACTTACTACGAGCAGTACTTC.

This rearrangement joins TRBV7-3 to TRBJ2-1; D possibly corresponds to TRBD2 (5 bases). V dropped 1 base and J dropped 6 bases, with 19 bases sitting between them. The CDR3 has 17 residues. CDR1 and CDR2 from the germline V gene are SGHTA and FQGTGA. The CDR3 region is CASSLKRGQVDRNEQFF. In nucleotides, the CDR3 is TGTGCCAGCAGCTTAAAGCGCGGGCAGGTTGATCGCAATGAGCAGTTCTTC. Combining the CDR3 with reference TRBV7-3 and TRBJ2-1 gives the whole variable domain GAGVSQTPSNKVTEKGKYVELRCDPISGHTALYWYRQSLGQGPEFLIYFQGTGAADDSGLPNDRFFAVRPEGSVSTLKIQRTERGDSAVYLCASSLKRGQVDRNEQFFGPGTRLTVL.

V usage is TRBV11-2 and J usage is TRBJ2-3; TRBD1 aligns across 7 bases. This CDR3 has 17 residues. CDR1 and CDR2 (germline): SGHAT, FQNNGV. The trim removed 5 bases at V and 2 bases at J, leaving 13 bases unmatched. The chain's CDR3 is CASSLSGQITYTDTQYF. The CDR3, as DNA: TGTGCCAGCAGCCTATCGGGACAGATCACTTACACAGATACGCAGTATTTT.